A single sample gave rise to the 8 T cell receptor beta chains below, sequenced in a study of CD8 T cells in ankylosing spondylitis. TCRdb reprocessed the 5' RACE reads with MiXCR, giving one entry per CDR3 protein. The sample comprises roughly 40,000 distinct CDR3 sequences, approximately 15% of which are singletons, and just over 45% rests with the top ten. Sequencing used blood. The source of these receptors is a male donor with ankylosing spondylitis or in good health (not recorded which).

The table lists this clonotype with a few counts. The CDR3 here is CASSPGWVNEQFF. DNA of the CDR3: TGTGCCAGCAGTCCGGGCTGGGTTAATGAGCAGTTCTTC. This sequence joins TRBV12-3 or TRBV12-4 and TRBJ2-1; D is undetermined. The CDR3 contains 13 residues. Trimming cost V 5 bases and J 7 bases, with 12 bases left between them.

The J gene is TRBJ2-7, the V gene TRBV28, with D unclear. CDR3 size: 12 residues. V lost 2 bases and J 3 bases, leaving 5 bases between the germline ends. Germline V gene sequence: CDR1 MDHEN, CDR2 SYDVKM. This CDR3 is CASSLPRYEQYF. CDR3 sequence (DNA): TGTGCCAGCAGTTTACCCCGCTACGAGCAGTACTTC.

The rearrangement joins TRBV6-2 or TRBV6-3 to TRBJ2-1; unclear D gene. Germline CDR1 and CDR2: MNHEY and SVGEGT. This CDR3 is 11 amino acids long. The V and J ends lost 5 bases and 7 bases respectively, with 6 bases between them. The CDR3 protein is CASSVQNEQFF. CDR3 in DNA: TGTGCCAGCAGTGTACAAAATGAGCAGTTCTTC.

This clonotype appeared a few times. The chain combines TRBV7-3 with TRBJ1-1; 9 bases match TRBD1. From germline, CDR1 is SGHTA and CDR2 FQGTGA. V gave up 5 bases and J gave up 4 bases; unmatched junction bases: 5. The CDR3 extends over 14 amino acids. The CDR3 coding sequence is TGTGCCAGCAGCCTCCCGGGACAGGGCACTGAAGCTTTCTTT. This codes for CASSLPGQGTEAFF.

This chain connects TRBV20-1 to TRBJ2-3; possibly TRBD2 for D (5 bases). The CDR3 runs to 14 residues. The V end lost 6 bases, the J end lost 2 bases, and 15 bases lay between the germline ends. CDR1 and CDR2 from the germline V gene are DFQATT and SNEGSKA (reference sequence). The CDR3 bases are TGCAGTGCCCAAACCCTAGCAGCCACAGATACGCAGTATTTT. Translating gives CSAQTLAATDTQYF.

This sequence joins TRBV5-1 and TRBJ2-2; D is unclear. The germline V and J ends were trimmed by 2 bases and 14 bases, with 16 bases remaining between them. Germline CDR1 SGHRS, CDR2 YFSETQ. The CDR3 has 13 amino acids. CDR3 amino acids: CASSFPWPDELFF. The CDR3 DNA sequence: TGCGCCAGCAGCTTCCCCTGGCCTGACGAACTGTTTTTT.

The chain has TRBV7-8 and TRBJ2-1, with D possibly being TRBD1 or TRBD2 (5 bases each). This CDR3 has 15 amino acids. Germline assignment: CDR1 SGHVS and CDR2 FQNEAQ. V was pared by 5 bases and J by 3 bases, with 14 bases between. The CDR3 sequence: CASSLRWGSYNEQFF. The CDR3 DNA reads TGTGCCAGCAGCCTCAGATGGGGGAGCTACAATGAGCAGTTCTTC.

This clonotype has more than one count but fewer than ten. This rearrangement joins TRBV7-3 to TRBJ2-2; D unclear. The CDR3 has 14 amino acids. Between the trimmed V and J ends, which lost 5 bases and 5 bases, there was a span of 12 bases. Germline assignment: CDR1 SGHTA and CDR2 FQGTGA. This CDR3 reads CASSPTSGTGELFF. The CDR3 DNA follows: TGTGCCAGCAGCCCGACGTCAGGAACCGGGGAGCTGTTTTTT.